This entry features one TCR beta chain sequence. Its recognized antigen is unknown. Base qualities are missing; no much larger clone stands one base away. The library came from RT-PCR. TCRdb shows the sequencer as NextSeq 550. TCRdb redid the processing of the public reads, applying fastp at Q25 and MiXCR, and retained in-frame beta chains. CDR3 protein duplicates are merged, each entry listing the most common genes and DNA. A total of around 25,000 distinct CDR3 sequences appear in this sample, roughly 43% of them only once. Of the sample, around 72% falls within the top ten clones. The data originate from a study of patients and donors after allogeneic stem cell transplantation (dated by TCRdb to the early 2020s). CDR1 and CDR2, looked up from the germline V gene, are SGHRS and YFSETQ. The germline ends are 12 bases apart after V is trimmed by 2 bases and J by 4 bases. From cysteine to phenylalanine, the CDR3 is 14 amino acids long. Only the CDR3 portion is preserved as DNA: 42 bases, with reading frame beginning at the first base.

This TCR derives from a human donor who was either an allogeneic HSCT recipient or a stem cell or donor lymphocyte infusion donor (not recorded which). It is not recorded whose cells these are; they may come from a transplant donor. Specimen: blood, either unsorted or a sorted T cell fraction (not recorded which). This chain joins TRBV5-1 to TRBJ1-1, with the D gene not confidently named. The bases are TGCGCCAGCAGCTTTCTTGCAGTTGGCACTGAAGCTTTCTTT. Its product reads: CASSFLAVGTEAFF.